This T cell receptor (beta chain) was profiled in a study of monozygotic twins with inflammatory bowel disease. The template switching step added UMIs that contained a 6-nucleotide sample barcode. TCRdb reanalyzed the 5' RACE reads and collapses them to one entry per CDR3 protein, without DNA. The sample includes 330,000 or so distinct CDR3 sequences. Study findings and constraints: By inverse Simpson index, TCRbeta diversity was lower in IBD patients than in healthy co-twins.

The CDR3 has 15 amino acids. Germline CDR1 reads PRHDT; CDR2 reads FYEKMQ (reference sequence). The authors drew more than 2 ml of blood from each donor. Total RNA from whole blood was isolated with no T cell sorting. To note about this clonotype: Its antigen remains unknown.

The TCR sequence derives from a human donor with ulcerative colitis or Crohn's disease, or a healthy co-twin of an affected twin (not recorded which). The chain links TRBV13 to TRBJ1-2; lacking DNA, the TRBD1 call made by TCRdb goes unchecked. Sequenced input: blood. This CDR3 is CASSLGGDLNYGYTF. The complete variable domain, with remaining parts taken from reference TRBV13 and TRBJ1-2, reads AAGVIQSPRHLIKEKRETATLKCYPIPRHDTVYWYQQGPGQDPQFLISFYEKMQSDKGSIPDRFSAQQFSDYHSELNMSSLELGDSALYFCASSLGGDLNYGYTFGSGTRLTVV.